These 3 T cell receptor beta chains share one sample of origin, sequenced in a study of Ad26.COV2.S vaccination and SARS-CoV-2 variants. The treatment: some 20 received Ad26.COV2.S at low or high dose, single or two shots; 5 received placebo; per-sample allocation not given. It was on day 63 after the first vaccine or placebo injection that samples were taken. TCRdb keeps only in-frame clones here, not all; method: immunoSEQ multiplex PCR. This table has about 350,000 clones, 75% to 90% appearing once. The specimen comprised peripheral blood, sampled in a trial of Ad26.COV2.S vaccine versus placebo. The receptors shown here come from a person between 18 and 59 years old who received the Ad26.COV2.S COVID-19 vaccine or a placebo.

V gene TRBV4-1 combines with J gene TRBJ2-2; D call uncertain. The CDR3 is 12 residues long. Germline assignment: CDR1 MGHRA and CDR2 YSYEKL. V was pared by 2 bases and J by 7 bases, with 5 bases between. The CDR3 DNA reads TGCGCCAGCAGCCAAATGAACGGGGAGCTGTTTTTT. Encoded protein: CASSQMNGELFF.

This clone has only one observation. The V and J genes are TRBV19 and TRBJ1-4, with TRBD1 as a possible D gene (6 bases). V was shortened by 0 bases and J by 7 bases, with 12 bases between the two germline ends. The CDR3 has 15 residues. The germline CDR1 and CDR2 sequences are LNHDA and SQIVND (reference sequence). The CDR3 DNA reads as TGTGCCAGTAGTATAGATCCGGGGGCGCCTGAAAAACTGTTTTTT. This encodes CASSIDPGAPEKLFF.

The chain recombines TRBV4-2 with TRBJ1-1; D perhaps matches TRBD1 (5 bases). This CDR3 has 14 residues. Between the trimmed V and J ends, which lost 4 bases and 3 bases, there was a span of 12 bases. Germline values: CDR1 LGHNA, CDR2 YNFKEQ. The CDR3 DNA reads TGTGCCAGCAGCCGTCAACGGGGGGACACTGAAGCTTTCTTT. Translating it yields CASSRQRGDTEAFF.